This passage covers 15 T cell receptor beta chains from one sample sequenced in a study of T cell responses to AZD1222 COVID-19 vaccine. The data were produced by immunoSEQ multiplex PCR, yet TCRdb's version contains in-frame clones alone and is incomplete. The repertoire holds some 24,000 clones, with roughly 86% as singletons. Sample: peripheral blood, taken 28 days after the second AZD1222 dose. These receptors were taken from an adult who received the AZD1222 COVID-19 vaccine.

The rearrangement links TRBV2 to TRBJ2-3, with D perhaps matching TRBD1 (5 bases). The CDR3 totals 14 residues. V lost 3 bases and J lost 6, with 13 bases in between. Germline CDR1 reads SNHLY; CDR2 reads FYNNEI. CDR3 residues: CASSDRQPGDTQYF. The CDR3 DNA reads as TGTGCCAGCAGTGATCGACAGCCCGGGGATACGCAGTATTTT.

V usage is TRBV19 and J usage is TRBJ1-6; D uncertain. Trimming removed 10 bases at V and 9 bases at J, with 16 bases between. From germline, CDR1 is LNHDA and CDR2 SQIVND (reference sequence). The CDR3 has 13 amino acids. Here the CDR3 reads CATQRTPSSPLHF. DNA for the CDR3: TGTGCCACCCAGCGGACCCCAAGTTCACCCCTCCACTTT.

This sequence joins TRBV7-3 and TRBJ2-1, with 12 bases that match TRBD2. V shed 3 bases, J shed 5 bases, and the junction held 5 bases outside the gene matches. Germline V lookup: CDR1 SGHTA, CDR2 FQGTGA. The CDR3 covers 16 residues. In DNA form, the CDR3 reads TGTGCCAGCAGCTTTTCTCCTAGCGGGGGGGACAATGAGCAGTTCTTC. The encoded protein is CASSFSPSGGDNEQFF.

The CDR3 DNA reads TGTGCCAGCTCACCCCCCGGGACAGGAGGGGACGAGCAGTACTTC. This gives the protein CASSPPGTGGDEQYF. This sequence joins TRBV18 and TRBJ2-7, with 8 bases lining up with TRBD1. Trimming removed 3 bases from V and 5 bases from J; junction bases left unmatched: 9. This CDR3 region has 15 residues. CDR1 is KGHSH and CDR2 is LQKENI in the germline V gene.

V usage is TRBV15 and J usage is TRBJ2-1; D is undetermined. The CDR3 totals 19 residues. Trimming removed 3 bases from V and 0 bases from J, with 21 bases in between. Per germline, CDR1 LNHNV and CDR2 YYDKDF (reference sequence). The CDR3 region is CATSRTPAQSLSSYNEQFF. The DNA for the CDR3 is TGTGCCACCAGCAGGACACCGGCCCAAAGCCTTAGCTCCTACAATGAGCAGTTCTTC.

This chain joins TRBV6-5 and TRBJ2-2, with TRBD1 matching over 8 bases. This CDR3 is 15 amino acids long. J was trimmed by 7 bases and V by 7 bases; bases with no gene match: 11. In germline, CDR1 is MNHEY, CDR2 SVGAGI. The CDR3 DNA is TGTGCCAGCAAAAACTACAGGGGGACGGGCGGGGAGCTGTTTTTT. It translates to CASKNYRGTGGELFF.

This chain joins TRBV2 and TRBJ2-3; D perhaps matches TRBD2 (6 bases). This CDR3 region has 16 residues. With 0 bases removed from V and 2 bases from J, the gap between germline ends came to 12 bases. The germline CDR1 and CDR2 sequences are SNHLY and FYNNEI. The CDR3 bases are TGTGCCAGCAGTGAAGCGGGGGGACGGGACACAGATACGCAGTATTTT. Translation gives CASSEAGGRDTDTQYF.

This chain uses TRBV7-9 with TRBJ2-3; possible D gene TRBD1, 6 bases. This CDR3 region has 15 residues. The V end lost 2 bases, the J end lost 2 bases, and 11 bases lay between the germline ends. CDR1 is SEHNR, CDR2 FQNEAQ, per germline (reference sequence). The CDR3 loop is CASSLLTGITDTQYF. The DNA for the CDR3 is TGTGCCAGCAGCTTATTAACAGGGATCACAGATACGCAGTATTTT.

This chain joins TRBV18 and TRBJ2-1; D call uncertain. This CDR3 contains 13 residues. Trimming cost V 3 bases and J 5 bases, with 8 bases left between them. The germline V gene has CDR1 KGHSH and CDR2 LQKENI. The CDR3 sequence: CASSPTYHNEQFF. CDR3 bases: TGTGCCAGCTCACCGACGTATCACAATGAGCAGTTCTTC.

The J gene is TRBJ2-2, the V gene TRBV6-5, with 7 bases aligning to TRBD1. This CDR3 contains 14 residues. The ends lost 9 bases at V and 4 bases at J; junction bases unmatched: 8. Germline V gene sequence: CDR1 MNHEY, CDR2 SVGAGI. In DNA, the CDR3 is TGTGCCAGTATTAGACAGGGTTCCACCGGGGAGCTGTTTTTT. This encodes CASIRQGSTGELFF.

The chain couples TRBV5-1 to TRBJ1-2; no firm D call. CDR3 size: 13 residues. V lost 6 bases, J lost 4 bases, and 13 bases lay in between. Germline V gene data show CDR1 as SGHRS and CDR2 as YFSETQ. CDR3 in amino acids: CASKPDGRYGYTF. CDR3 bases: TGCGCCAGCAAACCCGACGGGCGCTATGGCTACACCTTC. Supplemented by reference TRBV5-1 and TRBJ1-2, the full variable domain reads KAGVTQTPRYLIKTRGQQVTLSCSPISGHRSVSWYQQTPGQGLQFLFEYFSETQRNKGNFPGRFSGRQFSNSRSEMNVSTLELGDSALYLCASKPDGRYGYTFGSGTRLTVV.

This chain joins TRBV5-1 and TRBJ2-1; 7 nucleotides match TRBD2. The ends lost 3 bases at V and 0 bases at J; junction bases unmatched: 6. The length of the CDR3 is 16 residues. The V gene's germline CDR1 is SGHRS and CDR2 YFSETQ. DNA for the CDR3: TGCGCCAGCAGCTATTCCGGGACTAACTCCTACAATGAGCAGTTCTTC. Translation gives CASSYSGTNSYNEQFF.

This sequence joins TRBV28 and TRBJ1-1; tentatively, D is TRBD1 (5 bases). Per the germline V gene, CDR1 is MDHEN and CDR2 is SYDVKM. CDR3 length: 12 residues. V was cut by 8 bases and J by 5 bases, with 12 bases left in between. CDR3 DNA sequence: TGTGCCAGCTTAGAGGGGTATACTGAAGCTTTCTTT. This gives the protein CASLEGYTEAFF.

The chain's CDR3 is CTSSQARPISFCNQPQHF. DNA of the CDR3: TGCACCAGCAGCCAAGCAAGGCCCATCTCCTTTTGCAATCAGCCCCAGCATTTT. The chain combines TRBV1 with TRBJ1-5. TRBV1 is marked as a pseudogene. The CDR3 extends over 18 amino acids.

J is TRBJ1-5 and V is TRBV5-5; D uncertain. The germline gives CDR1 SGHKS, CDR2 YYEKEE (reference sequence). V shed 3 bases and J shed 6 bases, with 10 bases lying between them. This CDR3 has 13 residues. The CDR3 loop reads CASSSQFRQPQHF. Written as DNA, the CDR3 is TGTGCCAGCAGCTCGCAGTTCCGTCAGCCCCAGCATTTT.